The 28 T cell receptor beta chains reported below all come from one sample, sequenced in a study of tumor-infiltrating lymphocytes in primary liver carcinoma. Unsorted whole blood supplied the RNA, and germline DNA was extracted too. TCR beta cDNA was prepared out of roughly 500 ng total RNA by means of a constant-region primer. Three nested multiplex PCR rounds of slightly modified ARM-PCR generated TCR beta libraries. The opening two PCR rounds, about 11 cycles each, paired TRBV1-TRBV30 forward primers with a C-beta reverse primer. TCRdb processed the multiplex PCR reads anew with MiXCR; each CDR3 protein has one entry. The table lists about 200,000 distinct CDR3 sequences, 65% of them singletons. The sequencing input was peripheral blood. These receptors were obtained from an older woman with primary liver carcinoma and hepatitis B virus infection.

This clonotype was seen ten or more times. The V and J genes are TRBV12-3 or TRBV12-4 and TRBJ2-2; D is ambiguous. Between the trimmed V and J ends, which lost 3 bases and 6 bases, there was a span of 8 bases. The CDR3 covers 13 residues. In DNA, the CDR3 is TGTGCCAGCAGTTTTAGGAGACCCGGGGAGCTGTTTTTT. Translation: CASSFRRPGELFF.

Remarks on this clonotype: Compared with germline, one end of the junction differs, possibly owing to a read error. The genes are TRBV29-1 and TRBJ2-3, with D perhaps given as TRBD1 or TRBD2 (5 bases each). The CDR3 loop spans 18 amino acids. Germline V CDR1 and CDR2: SQVTM, ANQGSEA. DNA of the CDR3: TGCAGCATTGAAGCGTTGGGCAGGGTGGGGGTTAGCGCGGATACGCAGTATTTT. Its protein product is CSIEALGRVGVSADTQYF.

A few counts support this clonotype. V usage is TRBV28 and J usage is TRBJ2-1; 7 bases agree with TRBD1. This CDR3 has 18 amino acids. Germline CDR1 is MDHEN and CDR2 is SYDVKM. Trimming removed 7 bases from V and 7 bases from J; junction bases left unmatched: 22. The CDR3 DNA is TGTGCCAGCACCCGAACTTATTCCGGGACAGACGAGGAAAATGAGCAGTTCTTC. It specifies CASTRTYSGTDEENEQFF.

The sample holds many counts of this clonotype. The rearrangement joins TRBV14 to TRBJ2-5, with unresolved D. V was trimmed by 4 bases and J by 12 bases, leaving 3 bases between them. CDR3 length equals 8 residues. Per germline, CDR1 SGHDN and CDR2 FVKESK. Written as DNA, the CDR3 is TGTGCCAGCAGCCTTAAGTACTTC. Its protein is CASSLKYF. Combining the CDR3 with reference TRBV14 and TRBJ2-5 gives the whole variable domain EAGVTQFPSHSVIEKGQTVTLRCDPISGHDNLYWYRRVMGKEIKFLLHFVKESKQDESGMPNNRFLAERTGGTYSTLKVQPAELEDSGVYFCASSLKYFGPGTRLLVL.

Remarks on this clonotype: This may be a read error, as it is one base from a much larger clone. The chain has TRBV4-1 and TRBJ1-5, with TRBD1 matching over 7 bases. The CDR3 consists of 17 residues. Germline CDR1 and CDR2: MGHRA and YSYEKL. The CDR3 here is CVSSTQTGIYSNQPQHF. The DNA for the CDR3 is TGCGTCAGCTCCACGCAGACAGGGATTTATAGCAATCAGCCCCAGCATTTT.

This clonotype has just a few counts. The genes are TRBV5-1 and TRBJ2-7; tentatively, D is TRBD2 (7 bases). Trimming stripped 4 bases from V and 2 bases from J, with 16 bases between. The germline V gene has CDR1 SGHRS and CDR2 YFSETQ. This CDR3 has 15 residues. CDR3 DNA: TGCGCCAGCAGCCTGCAGGGGAGGGGCGCCTACGAGCAGTACTTC. Protein product: CASSLQGRGAYEQYF.

The rearrangement links TRBV28 to TRBJ2-1, with D perhaps matching TRBD2 (5 bases). V gave up 4 bases and J gave up 7 bases, with 8 bases separating them. The germline V gene encodes CDR1 MDHEN and CDR2 SYDVKM. The CDR3 spans 12 residues. This chain's CDR3 is CASSSGGNEQFF. CDR3 bases: TGTGCCAGCAGTTCTGGCGGGAATGAGCAGTTCTTC.

This clonotype was recorded many times. The chain has TRBV5-4 and TRBJ2-7, with D unresolved. V lost 4 bases, J lost 5 bases, and 22 bases lay in between. Germline V CDR1 and CDR2: SGHNT, YYREEE (reference sequence). CDR3 length equals 16 residues. The CDR3 nucleotides are TGTGCCAGCAGCGGATCGTCCTCCCTCCTGGGCGACGAGCAGTACTTC. The encoded protein is CASSGSSSLLGDEQYF.

Comment on this clonotype: A much bigger clone sits one base away, suggesting this may be a read error. The V call is TRBV5-4, the J call TRBJ2-2; TRBD2 agrees at 9 bases. The CDR3 has 17 residues. V lost 1 base and J lost 5; bases outside the gene matches: 9. Germline CDR1 is SGHNT and CDR2 is YYREEE (reference sequence). CDR3 sequence: CASSLFGTSRRTGELFF. The CDR3 DNA follows: TGTGCCAGCAGCTTGTTCGGGACTAGCAGGAGAACCGGGGAGCTGTTTTTT.

Turning to this clonotype: Likely a read error: the CDR3 ends without its conserved phenylalanine or tryptophan. The chain employs TRBV7-9 and TRBJ2-7; no reliable D call. V dropped 5 bases and J dropped 8 bases, with 10 bases sitting between them. CDR3 size: 11 residues. CDR1 and CDR2 from the germline V gene are SEHNR and FQNEAQ (reference sequence). The CDR3 region has the DNA TGTGCCAGCAGCCCCCTCTCCAAGCAGTACTCA. Its protein product is CASSPLSKQYS.

This clonotype was detected ten times or more. This chain uses TRBV6-2 or TRBV6-3 with TRBJ2-7, with a weak D call TRBD2 (6 bases). Per the germline V gene, CDR1 is MNHEY and CDR2 is SVGEGT. The V and J ends lost 5 bases and 2 bases respectively, with 13 bases between them. This CDR3 spans 14 amino acids. CDR3 DNA sequence: TGTGCCAGCAGTCACCGGGACTTGCCCTACGAGCAGTACTTC. The encoded protein is CASSHRDLPYEQYF.

As to this clonotype: One end of the junction does not line up with germline, which may come from a read error. The chain combines TRBV11-2 with TRBJ2-2, with D tentatively TRBD2 (6 bases). Germline V lookup: CDR1 SGHAT, CDR2 FQNNGV. The CDR3 covers 13 residues. The CDR3 DNA follows: TGTGCCAGCGGCTTAAGAAGGGGCGGGAAGCTGTTTTTT. This gives the protein CASGLRRGGKLFF. The whole variable domain, filled in from reference TRBV11-2 and TRBJ2-2, reads EAGVAQSPRYKIIEKRQSVAFWCNPISGHATLYWYQQILGQGPKLLIQFQNNGVVDDSQLPKDRFSAERLKGVDSTLKIQPAKLEDSAVYLCASGLRRGGKLFFGEGSRLTVL.

This clonotype was picked up a small number of times. The gene calls are TRBV5-1 and TRBJ2-7; no clear D gene. This CDR3 spans 16 amino acids. With 2 bases removed from V and 2 bases from J, the gap between germline ends came to 17 bases. CDR1 and CDR2 (germline): SGHRS, YFSETQ. The CDR3 sequence: CASSFSFADLTYEQYF. The CDR3 nucleotides are TGCGCCAGCAGCTTTAGCTTCGCGGACCTGACCTACGAGCAGTACTTC.

As for this clonotype: The CDR3 ends on some other residue instead of the conserved phenylalanine or tryptophan, so this is likely a read error. The V and J genes are TRBV30 and TRBJ1-2, with unresolved D. The CDR3 has 15 residues. CDR1 GTSNPN and CDR2 SVGIG come from the germline V gene (reference sequence). V gave up 5 bases and J gave up 0 bases, with 16 bases separating them. The CDR3 loop reads CAWVRPSGANYGYTS. The CDR3 bases are TGTGCCTGGGTAAGACCTTCGGGCGCTAACTATGGCTACACCTCC.

The rearrangement uses TRBV11-3 and TRBJ1-1; D remains ambiguous. The germline gives CDR1 SGHNT, CDR2 YENEEA. This CDR3 has 17 residues. Here the CDR3 reads CVSSLRELEFRDTEAFF. CDR3 sequence (DNA): TGTGTCAGTAGCTTACGGGAATTAGAATTTCGGGACACTGAAGCTTTCTTT.

There are a few counts of this clonotype. The chain carries TRBV5-4 and TRBJ2-1, with D perhaps assigned TRBD1 or TRBD2 (5 bases each). CDR3 length: 12 residues. The germline V and J ends were trimmed by 3 bases and 7 bases, with 8 bases remaining between them. Per the germline V gene, CDR1 is SGHNT and CDR2 is YYREEE (reference sequence). The CDR3: CASSYWGNEQFF. The DNA of the CDR3 is TGTGCCAGCAGCTACTGGGGGAATGAGCAGTTCTTC.

Points on this clonotype: It may be a read error: a sequence one base away is much more abundant. The V and J genes are TRBV5-5 and TRBJ2-3, with D uncertain. The CDR3 totals 11 residues. Germline assignment: CDR1 SGHKS and CDR2 YYEKEE (reference sequence). The CDR3: CASSLTETQYF. The CDR3 bases are TGTGCCAGCAGCCTTACAGAAACGCAGTATTTT.

Notes on this clonotype: One end of the junction does not line up with germline, which may come from a read error. The rearrangement joins TRBV6-1 to TRBJ2-1, with 11 bases identical to TRBD2. Germline loops: CDR1 MNHNS, CDR2 SASEGT. CDR3 size: 14 residues. Here the CDR3 DNA reads TGTGCCTGCAGTTTGGTAGCGGGAGGGAGTGAGCAGTTCTTC. It encodes CACSLVAGGSEQFF.

This clonotype was picked up many times. The chain has TRBV12-3 or TRBV12-4 and TRBJ1-1; D not resolved. The CDR3 is made up of 14 amino acids. Trimming removed 0 bases at V and 5 bases at J, with 10 bases between. CDR3 sequence: CASSLAGWGTEAFF. The CDR3 DNA follows: TGTGCCAGCAGTTTAGCGGGGTGGGGAACTGAAGCTTTCTTT.

Concerning this clonotype itself: A much bigger clone sits one base away, suggesting this may be a read error. The chain is built from TRBV12-3 or TRBV12-4 and TRBJ2-7; D is tentatively TRBD1 or TRBD2 (6 bases each). The CDR3 is made up of 16 amino acids. The V end was cut by 3 bases, the J end by 7 bases, with 22 bases between. The DNA of the CDR3 is TGTGCCAGCAGTTTCCAACCGGGGGCCAGGGGAAGGGAGCAGTACTTC. Translating it yields CASSFQPGARGREQYF.

The chain carries TRBV7-7 and TRBJ1-1; D is unclear. CDR1 is SSHAT and CDR2 is FNYEAQ in the germline V gene (reference sequence). The CDR3 contains 15 residues. CDR3 DNA sequence: TGTGCTAGCTGCTTTGCCGCACAGCCGAACACTGAAGCTTTCTTT. It specifies CASCFAAQPNTEAFF.

About this clonotype: One end of the junction varies from germline; a read error may be responsible. The chain uses TRBV28 and TRBJ1-2; D not certain. Per the germline V gene, CDR1 is MDHEN and CDR2 is SYDVKM. The CDR3 has 13 residues. CDR3 loop: CASSLLRTYGYAF. CDR3 nucleotides: TGTGCCAGCAGCCTTTTGCGAACTTATGGCTACGCCTTC.

This clonotype was seen once. Given a much more abundant clone one base away, this may be a read error. The chain combines TRBV12-3 or TRBV12-4 with TRBJ2-2, with D perhaps matching TRBD2 (6 bases). The CDR3 length is 13 residues. CDR3 protein: CASRRRDPGELLF. CDR3 bases: TGTGCCAGCAGGCGGCGGGATCCCGGGGAGCTGTTGTTT.

This clonotype has ten or more counts. The chain links TRBV4-2 to TRBJ1-2; no definite D call. This CDR3 comprises 16 residues. The V and J ends lost 0 bases and 3 bases respectively, with 14 bases between them. CDR1 and CDR2 (germline): LGHNA, YNFKEQ. CDR3 sequence: CASSQDMTGKDYGYTF. Here the CDR3 DNA reads TGTGCCAGCAGCCAAGATATGACCGGAAAGGACTATGGCTACACCTTC.

The chain links TRBV5-1 to TRBJ2-1; 10 nucleotides agree with TRBD2. V was clipped by 0 bases and J by 5 bases; unmatched bases: 8. CDR1 is SGHRS, CDR2 YFSETQ, per germline. CDR3 size: 17 residues. This CDR3 is CASSLAKSTSGNNEQFF. For the CDR3, the DNA is TGCGCCAGCAGCTTGGCGAAATCTACTAGCGGGAACAATGAGCAGTTCTTC.

J is TRBJ2-1 and V is TRBV12-3 or TRBV12-4; the match to TRBD2 covers 7 bases. The CDR3 has 17 amino acids. Trimming cost V 6 bases and J 1 base; bases outside gene matches: 12. The chain's CDR3 is CASSFGGGRRSYNEQFF. CDR3 DNA: TGTGCCAGCAGCTTCGGAGGCGGGAGAAGGTCCTACAATGAGCAGTTCTTC.

A remark on this clonotype: A much larger clone lies a single base off, so this may be a read error. The V gene is TRBV7-9, the J gene TRBJ2-7, with D uncertain. This CDR3 is 14 amino acids long. Germline-derived CDR1 and CDR2 are SEHNR and FQNEAQ (reference sequence). Trimming left V 5 bases short and J 5 bases short, with 16 bases between. The CDR3: CASSPIGWFDEQYF. The DNA for the CDR3 is TGTGCCAGCAGCCCTATAGGGTGGTTCGACGAGCAGTACTTC.

Note on this clonotype: Without the conserved terminal phenylalanine or tryptophan, this CDR3 likely stems from a read error. This chain uses TRBV18 with TRBJ2-1; D ambiguous. Trimming removed 1 base from V and 8 bases from J, with 12 bases in between. CDR1 and CDR2 (germline): KGHSH, LQKENI. This CDR3 has 14 residues. CDR3: CASSPQGWLDEQFL. CDR3 DNA sequence: TGTGCCAGCTCACCACAAGGTTGGCTCGATGAGCAGTTCCTC.